The sequence of this T cell receptor (beta chain) was determined in a study of CXCR3-negative and CXCR3-positive naive CD8 T cells. About this clonotype: Its antigen is not identified.

Study-wide findings and caveats: Memory cells diverged, while naive CXCR3-positive and CXCR3-negative cells had similar TRBV-TRBJ usage. For memory CD8+ cells diversity was much lower, but both naive subsets had comparably high diversity.

Phenotypically, naive CD8+ T cells corresponded to CD45RO-CCR7+CD27+CD95-. Looked up from germline, CDR1 is MDHEN and CDR2 is SYDVKM. This CDR3 contains 13 residues. cDNA libraries for TRB were generated by 5' RACE incorporating UMI labels. Reprocessing the 5' RACE reads, TCRdb reports a single entry for every CDR3 protein and omits DNA. The repertoire table contains 70,000 to 100,000 distinct CDR3 sequences. This receptor was identified in a human donor in good health. Some clones in this sample may be carry-over from other donors' samples. The chain links TRBV28 to TRBJ2-2. The sequenced sample was naive CXCR3- CD8+ T cells from blood. As for subset: CD45RO-CCR7+CD27+CD95- naive CD8+ T cells lacking CXCR3 (TNR3-). This CDR3 reads CASSFFSTGELFF.